This T cell receptor (beta chain) emerged from a study of T cells in Graves' hyperthyroidism and ophthalmopathy (dated by TCRdb to the late 2010s). Background for the entire study: Peripheral blood was collected at initial diagnosis, before any treatment. For training and testing, the 80 to 100 patients in the discovery cohort were randomly divided in a 7:3 ratio. TCR V-J signatures able to tell the groups apart were searched for in a discovery cohort of 90 to 100 patients, of whom roughly 42 had Graves' ophthalmopathy and around 57 had stable Graves' hyperthyroidism. Thyroid tissue and blood T-cell repertoires from several Graves' hyperthyroidism patients were also compared in the study. After sampling, hyperthyroidism patients received methimazole starting at 30 mg daily, and ophthalmopathy patients received high-dose intravenous methylprednisolone. Prospective prediction of ophthalmopathy was tested in an independent validation cohort of 18 to 20 hyperthyroidism patients and approximately 17 patients who later progressed to ophthalmopathy. According to the paper, TCR Vbeta CDR3 sequencing was carried out on 135 peripheral blood samples, which came from approximately 41 ophthalmopathy, 75 or so hyperthyroidism and roughly 17 progressor patients. Broad study findings and their caveats: A 13 V-J signature model separated ophthalmopathy from stable hyperthyroidism, with 87.88% sensitivity and about 81% specificity in cross-validation and 80%/75% in testing. Most expanded thyroid clonotypes (frequency above 0.001) were also found in blood, which suggests that blood repertoires may mirror thyroid immune responses. In validation, progression to ophthalmopathy was predicted by the model with 65% to 71% sensitivity and roughly 72% specificity, a median of approximately 6.5 months before onset. Sample size was not statistically predetermined, and investigators were not blinded to group allocation.

The sample holds many counts of this clonotype. Its target antigen remains unknown. Base qualities are missing; no much larger clone stands one base away. A patient counted as having stable Graves' hyperthyroidism if no progression to ophthalmopathy occurred over 18 months of follow-up. Hyperthyroidism patients were newly diagnosed, had a disease duration of under 2 months, and were aged 18 to 65 years. Patients with uncontrolled infections, other autoimmune diseases, pregnancy or lactation were excluded. Diagnoses were based on clinical symptoms, serum thyroxine and TRAb, thyroid ultrasound and orbital computed tomography. PBMCs were separated from around 9.1 ml of fresh peripheral blood using Ficoll-Paque density gradient centrifugation. Total RNA was extracted using Trizol reagent, and RNA quality was assessed on an Agilent 2100 Bioanalyzer. Trimmed from V: 4 bases; trimmed from J: 4 bases; junction bases lacking a gene match: 0. Taken from cysteine to phenylalanine, the CDR3 has 14 residues. Only the CDR3 DNA stays, 42 bases, in frame from base 1. According to the germline V gene, CDR1 reads MNHNS and CDR2 reads SASEGT.

The TCR beta CDR3 regions were amplified from the RNA transcripts. A first-round RT-PCR of the TCR CDR3 used the HTBI primer set with the Qiagen OneStep RT-PCR kit. A second multiplex PCR round built the libraries, followed by size selection and purification. The libraries were sequenced on an Illumina HiSeq2000 using paired-end 100 bp reads. Regarding the original processing steps: SOAPnuke was used to process the raw data, removing reads that contained adapters or uncalled bases, had a mean Phred below 15, or lacked an exact match to the constant primer or identifier. High-quality paired reads were merged with COPE v1.2.5, and unique nucleotide sequences were defined as clonotypes. MiTCR v1.1 was used to align the clonotypes against IMGT TRBV, TRBD and TRBJ reference segments. The analysis included only V-J combinations with a frequency above 0.0001, which together covered 98% to 99.2% of the repertoires. A TCS score was defined as the ratio of F50 (clonal expansion) to E x V (chaos), with BLOSUM62-based TCRdist applied between CDR3 peptides within each V-J. Welch's t-statistics and random forest reduced approximately 520 V-J features to roughly 13, which were used in a naive Bayes classifier (R e1071). Using fastp at Q25 and MiXCR, TCRdb reprocessed the public reads and kept productive beta chains. Rows are unified per CDR3 protein, each entry keeping the most common DNA and genes. TCRdb's processing, not the study's, gives the V and J calls here. Counted in this sample were 460,000 or so distinct CDR3 sequences; 13% to 15% of them appeared once. The ten largest clones take up 17% of the sample.

The chain is made from TRBV6-1 and TRBJ2-3, with 12 central nucleotides matching TRBD2. Sequenced: blood. The clonotype was recovered from a woman aged 18-29 years with Graves' hyperthyroidism. The nucleotide sequence is given as TGTGCCAGCAGTGGACTAGCGGGAGCAGATACGCAGTATTTT. This encodes CASSGLAGADTQYF.